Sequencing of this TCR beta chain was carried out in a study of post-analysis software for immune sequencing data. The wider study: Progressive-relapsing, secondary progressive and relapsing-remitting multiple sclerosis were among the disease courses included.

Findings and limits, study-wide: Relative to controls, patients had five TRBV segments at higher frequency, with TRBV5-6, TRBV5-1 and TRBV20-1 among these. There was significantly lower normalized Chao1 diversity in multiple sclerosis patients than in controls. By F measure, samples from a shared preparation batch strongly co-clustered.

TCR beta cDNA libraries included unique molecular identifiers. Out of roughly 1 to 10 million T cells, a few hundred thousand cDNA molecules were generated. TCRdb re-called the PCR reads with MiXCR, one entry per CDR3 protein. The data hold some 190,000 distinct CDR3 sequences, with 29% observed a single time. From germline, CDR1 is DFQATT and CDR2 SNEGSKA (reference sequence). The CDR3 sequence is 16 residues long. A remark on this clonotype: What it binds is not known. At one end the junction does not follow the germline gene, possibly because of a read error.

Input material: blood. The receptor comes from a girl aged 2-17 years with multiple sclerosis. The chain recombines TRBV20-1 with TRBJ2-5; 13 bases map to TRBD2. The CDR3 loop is CGAILAGGTLVYEQYF. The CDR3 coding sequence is TGCGGTGCGATACTAGCGGGGGGGACACTCGTCTATGAGCAGTACTTC.